This is a list of T cell receptor beta chains from one sample in a study of cytomegalovirus exposure and HLA in healthy donors. Clones were read by immunoSEQ multiplex PCR, and TCRdb kept only the in-frame ones, dropping some. The sample contains around 80,000 clones, around 84% of which appear only once. Material: PBMCs. Every receptor here comes from a man aged 35 to 55 in good health and CMV-seronegative. Each CDR3 is given with its conserved first and last residue. The D gene is left open where the match is weak. A row's size may be missing; if present it is once, few, many or a size class.

.	.	TRBJ1-1	TRBV28	CASSPRRSNTEAFF	TGTGCCAGCAGTCCCCGCAGATCGAACACTGAAGCTTTCTTT
.	TRBD1	TRBJ1-1	TRBV5-6	CASRNRDRGMNTEAFF	TGTGCCAGCAGAAATCGGGACAGGGGGATGAACACTGAAGCTTTCTTT
once	.	TRBJ2-1	TRBV13	CASSFVVPEQFF	TGTGCCAGCAGCTTCGTAGTCCCTGAGCAGTTCTTC
few	TRBD1	TRBJ2-3	TRBV29-1	CSVEGQGYTDTQYF	TGCAGCGTTGAGGGACAGGGGTACACAGATACGCAGTATTTT
.	TRBD1	TRBJ2-7	TRBV5-1	CASSLGTGAYEQYF	TGCGCCAGCAGCTTAGGGACAGGGGCCTACGAGCAGTACTTC
once	TRBD1	TRBJ2-2	TRBV19	CASSTVNRDRGQTGELFF	TGTGCCAGTAGTACAGTAAACCGGGACAGGGGTCAAACCGGGGAGCTGTTTTTT
.	.	TRBJ2-1	TRBV4-3	CASSQEVGRIRKSYNEQFF	TGCGCCAGCAGCCAAGAGGTGGGCCGAATTAGGAAATCCTACAATGAGCAGTTCTTC
.	.	TRBJ2-1	TRBV9	CASSVVGSINEQFF	TGTGCCAGCAGCGTAGTTGGTAGCATCAATGAGCAGTTCTTC
.	.	TRBJ1-5	TRBV28	CASRGGEIQPQHF	TGTGCCAGCAGAGGGGGGGAAATTCAGCCCCAGCATTTT
.	.	TRBJ1-1	TRBV5-4	CASKGTGSNTEAFF	TGTGCCAGCAAGGGCACAGGGTCCAACACTGAAGCTTTCTTT
.	.	TRBJ1-2	TRBV12-5	CASGPDRNSNYGYTF	TGTGCTAGTGGACCCGACAGGAACTCTAACTATGGCTACACCTTC
few	TRBD1	TRBJ1-5	TRBV2	CAAKGQPLQPQHF	TGTGCCGCGAAGGGACAGCCCCTTCAGCCCCAGCATTTT
.	.	TRBJ1-2	TRBV25-1	CASSESLGGRGYGYTF	TGTGCCAGCAGTGAATCCCTCGGGGGGCGCGGGTATGGCTACACCTTC
.	TRBD2	TRBJ2-1	TRBV6-1	CASSESSAGGPYNEQFF	TGTGCCAGCAGTGAATCGTCAGCGGGAGGGCCCTACAATGAGCAGTTCTTC
once	.	TRBJ2-7	TRBV30	CAWSWRSGEQYF	TGTGCCTGGAGTTGGCGTTCGGGTGAGCAGTACTTC
.	.	TRBJ1-2	TRBV20-1	CSARVGYGYTF	TGCAGTGCTAGAGTCGGCTATGGCTACACCTTC
.	TRBD1	TRBJ2-7	TRBV29-1	CSVSGQGVYEQYF	TGCAGCGTCTCAGGACAGGGGGTCTACGAGCAGTACTTC
.	TRBD2	TRBJ2-2	TRBV6-5	CATREFAGVTGELFF	TGTGCCACAAGGGAGTTTGCGGGAGTAACCGGGGAGCTGTTTTTT
few	TRBD1	TRBJ1-4	TRBV15	CATSRDTGTGAEKLFF	TGTGCCACCAGCAGAGATACTGGGACAGGGGCAGAAAAACTGTTTTTT
.	.	TRBJ2-7	TRBV30	CAWRTRGYEQYF	TGTGCCTGGAGGACTAGGGGCTACGAGCAGTACTTC
.	.	TRBJ2-2	TRBV7-9	CASLRLGGELFF	TGTGCCAGCCTAAGACTCGGCGGGGAGCTGTTTTTT
.	TRBD2	TRBJ2-3	TRBV4-2	CASSHPGLAGGIMPDTQYF	TGTGCCAGCAGCCACCCCGGACTAGCGGGAGGGATTATGCCAGATACGCAGTATTTT
.	TRBD2	TRBJ2-2	TRBV5-1	CASSSTSGSRFGELFF	TGCGCCAGCAGCTCAACTAGCGGGAGTCGGTTCGGGGAGCTGTTTTTT
.	TRBD1	TRBJ1-5	TRBV27	CASSLRGTATGNQPQHF	TGTGCCAGCAGTTTACGGGGGACAGCCACCGGCAATCAGCCCCAGCATTTT
.	.	TRBJ1-3	TRBV6-5	CASSSWAGPVGNTIYF	TGTGCCAGCAGTTCCTGGGCGGGTCCGGTTGGAAACACCATATATTTT
.	.	TRBJ1-5	TRBV6-6	CASSPGREPQHF	TGTGCCAGCTCCCCTGGGCGGGAGCCCCAGCATTTT
.	TRBD1	TRBJ1-1	TRBV27	CASSLEAGGCTEAFF	TGTGCCAGCAGTTTAGAAGCAGGGGGCTGCACTGAAGCTTTCTTT
.	.	TRBJ1-2	TRBV2	CASSLEVEGYTF	TGTGCCAGTAGCCTGGAGGTGGAAGGCTACACCTTC
.	.	TRBJ2-3	TRBV7-9	CASSFRGDTDTQYF	TGTGCCAGCAGCTTCAGGGGGGACACAGATACGCAGTATTTT
.	TRBD2	TRBJ2-2	TRBV5-6	CASSPKRELQSGELFF	TGTGCCAGCAGCCCAAAGCGGGAGCTTCAGTCCGGGGAGCTGTTTTTT
.	.	TRBJ1-2	TRBV4-1	CASSQGTSGYTF	TGCGCCAGCAGCCAAGGGACATCTGGCTACACCTTC
few	.	TRBJ1-3	TRBV6-6	CASSDTNTIYF	TGTGCCAGCAGCGACACCAACACCATATATTTT
few	TRBD2	TRBJ2-7	TRBV18	CASSSRGDKTYEQYF	TGTGCCAGCTCTTCGCGGGGGGACAAGACCTACGAGCAGTACTTC
.	TRBD2	TRBJ2-2	TRBV14	CASSPTSGFNTGELFF	TGTGCCAGCAGCCCGACTAGCGGGTTTAACACCGGGGAGCTGTTTTTT
few	.	TRBJ1-4	TRBV29-1	CSVEDAGVNEKLFF	TGCAGCGTTGAAGATGCAGGGGTTAACGAAAAACTGTTTTTT
.	TRBD1	TRBJ2-6	TRBV19	CASSIGTGDAGANVLTF	TGTGCCAGTAGTATAGGGACAGGGGACGCTGGGGCCAACGTCCTGACTTTC